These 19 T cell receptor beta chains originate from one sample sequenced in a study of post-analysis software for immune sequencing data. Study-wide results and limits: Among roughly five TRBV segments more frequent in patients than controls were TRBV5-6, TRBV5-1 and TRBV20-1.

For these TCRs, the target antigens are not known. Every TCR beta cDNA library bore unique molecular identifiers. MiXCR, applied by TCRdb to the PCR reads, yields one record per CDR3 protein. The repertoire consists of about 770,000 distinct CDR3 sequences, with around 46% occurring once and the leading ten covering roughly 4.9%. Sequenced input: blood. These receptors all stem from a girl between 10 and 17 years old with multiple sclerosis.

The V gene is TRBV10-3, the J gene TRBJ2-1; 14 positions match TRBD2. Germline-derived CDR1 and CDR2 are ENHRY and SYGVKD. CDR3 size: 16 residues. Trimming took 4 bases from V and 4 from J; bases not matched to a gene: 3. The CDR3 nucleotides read TGTGCCATCAGTGCCGGGACTAGCGGGAGATACAATGAGCAGTTCTTC. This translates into CAISAGTSGRYNEQFF.

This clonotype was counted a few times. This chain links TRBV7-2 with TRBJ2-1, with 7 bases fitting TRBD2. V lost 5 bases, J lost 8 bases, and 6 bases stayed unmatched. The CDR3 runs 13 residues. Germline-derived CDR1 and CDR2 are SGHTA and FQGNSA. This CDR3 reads CASSPGGRYEQFF. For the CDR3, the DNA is TGTGCCAGCAGCCCGGGGGGTCGTTATGAGCAGTTCTTC.

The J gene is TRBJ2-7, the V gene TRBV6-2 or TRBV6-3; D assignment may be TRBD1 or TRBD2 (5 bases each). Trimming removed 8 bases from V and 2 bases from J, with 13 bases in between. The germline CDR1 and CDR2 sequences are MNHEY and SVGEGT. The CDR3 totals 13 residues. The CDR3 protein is CASARDEAYEQYF. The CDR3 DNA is TGTGCCAGCGCCCGGGACGAAGCCTACGAGCAGTACTTC.

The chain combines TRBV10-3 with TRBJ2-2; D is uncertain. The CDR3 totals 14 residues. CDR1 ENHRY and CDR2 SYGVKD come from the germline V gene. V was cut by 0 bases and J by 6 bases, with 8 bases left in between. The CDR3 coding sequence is TGTGCCATCAGTGAGTCGACCACGCCCGGGGAGCTGTTTTTT. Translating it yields CAISESTTPGELFF.

CDR3 bases: TGTGCCAGCAGCCAAGATACCAGGGAAGGTTATGGCTACACCTTC. Residues: CASSQDTREGYGYTF. V gene TRBV4-2 combines with J gene TRBJ1-2, with D perhaps matching TRBD1 (5 bases). CDR1 LGHNA and CDR2 YNFKEQ come from the germline V gene. CDR3 length equals 15 residues. V was trimmed by 0 bases and J by 5 bases, leaving 13 bases between them.

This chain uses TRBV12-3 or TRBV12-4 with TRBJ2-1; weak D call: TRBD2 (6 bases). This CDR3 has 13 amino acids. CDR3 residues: CADSEGSANEQFF. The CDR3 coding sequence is TGTGCAGACTCGGAGGGCTCGGCTAATGAGCAGTTCTTC.

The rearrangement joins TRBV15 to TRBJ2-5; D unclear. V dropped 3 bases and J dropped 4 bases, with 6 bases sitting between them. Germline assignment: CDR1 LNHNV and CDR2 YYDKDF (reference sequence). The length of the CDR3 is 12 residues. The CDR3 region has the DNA TGTGCCACCAGCAGTGTCGGAGAGACCCAGTACTTC. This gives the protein CATSSVGETQYF.

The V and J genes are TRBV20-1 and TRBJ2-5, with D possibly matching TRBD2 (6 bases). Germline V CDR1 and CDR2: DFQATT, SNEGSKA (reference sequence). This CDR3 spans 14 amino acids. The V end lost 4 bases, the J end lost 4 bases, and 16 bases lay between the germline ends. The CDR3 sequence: CSATGRAGGETQYF. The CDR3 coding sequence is TGCAGTGCTACCGGACGGGCCGGGGGAGAGACCCAGTACTTC.

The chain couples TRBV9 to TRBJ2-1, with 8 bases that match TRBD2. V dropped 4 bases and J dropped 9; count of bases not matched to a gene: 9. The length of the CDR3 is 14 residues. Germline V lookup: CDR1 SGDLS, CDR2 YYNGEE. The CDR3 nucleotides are TGTGCCAGCAGCTCCGGGACTAGTAATGGTGAGCAGTTCTTC. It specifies CASSSGTSNGEQFF.

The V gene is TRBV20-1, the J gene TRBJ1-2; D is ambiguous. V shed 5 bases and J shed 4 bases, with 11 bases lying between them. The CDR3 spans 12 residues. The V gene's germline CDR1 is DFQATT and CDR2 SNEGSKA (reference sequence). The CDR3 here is CSAYTPGYGYTF. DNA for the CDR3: TGCAGTGCTTATACCCCTGGCTATGGCTACACCTTC.

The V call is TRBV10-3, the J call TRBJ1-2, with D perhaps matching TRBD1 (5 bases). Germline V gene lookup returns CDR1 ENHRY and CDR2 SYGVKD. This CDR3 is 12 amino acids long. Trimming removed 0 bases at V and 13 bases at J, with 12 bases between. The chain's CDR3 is CAISESVAGITF. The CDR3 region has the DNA TGTGCCATCAGTGAGTCGGTTGCAGGGATCACCTTC.

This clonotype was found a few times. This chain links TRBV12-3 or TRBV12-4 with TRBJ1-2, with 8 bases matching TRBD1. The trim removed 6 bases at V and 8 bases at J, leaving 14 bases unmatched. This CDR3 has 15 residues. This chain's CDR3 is CASRPQGESTWGYTF. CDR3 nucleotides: TGTGCCAGCAGACCACAGGGGGAATCTACCTGGGGCTACACCTTC.

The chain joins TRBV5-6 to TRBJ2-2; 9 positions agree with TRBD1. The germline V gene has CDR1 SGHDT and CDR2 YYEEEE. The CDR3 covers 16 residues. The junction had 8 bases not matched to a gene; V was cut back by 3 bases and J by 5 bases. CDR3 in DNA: TGTGCCAGCAGCTCGGCGACAGGGGGATGGACCGGGGAGCTGTTTTTT. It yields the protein CASSSATGGWTGELFF.

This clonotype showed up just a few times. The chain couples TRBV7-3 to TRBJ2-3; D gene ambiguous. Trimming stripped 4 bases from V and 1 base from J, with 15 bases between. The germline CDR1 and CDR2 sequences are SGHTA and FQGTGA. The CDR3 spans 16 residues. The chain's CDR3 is CASSSSRSTRTDTQYF. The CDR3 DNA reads TGTGCCAGCAGCTCATCCCGGTCCACCCGCACAGATACGCAGTATTTT.

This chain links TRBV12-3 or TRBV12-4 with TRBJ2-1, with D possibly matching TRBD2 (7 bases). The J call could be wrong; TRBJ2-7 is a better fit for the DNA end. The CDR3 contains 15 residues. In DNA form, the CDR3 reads TGTGCCAGCAGTGGGGAGGGGGGCGCGTACAATGAGCAGTACTTC. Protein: CASSGEGGAYNEQYF.

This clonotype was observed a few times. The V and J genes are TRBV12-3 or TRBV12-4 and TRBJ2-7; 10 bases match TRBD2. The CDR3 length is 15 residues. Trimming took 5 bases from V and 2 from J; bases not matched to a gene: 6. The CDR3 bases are TGTGCCAGCAGTCCCCAAGCGGGAGGGACCTACGAGCAGTACTTC. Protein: CASSPQAGGTYEQYF.

Here the CDR3 reads CSVAGTGDPTTQETQYF. CDR3 sequence (DNA): TGCAGCGTCGCCGGGACAGGGGACCCAACTACTCAAGAGACCCAGTACTTC. The chain is built from TRBV29-1 and TRBJ2-5, with 10 positions matching TRBD1. The CDR3 is 17 amino acids. CDR1 is SQVTM, CDR2 ANQGSEA, per germline. The V gene end was trimmed by 6 bases and the J gene end by 2 bases; junction bases not matched to a gene: 15.

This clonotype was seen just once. DNA of the CDR3: TGTGCCAGCAGCTTAGCACCTATAACGGGAACAGGGAAAGGGGAAAAACTGTTTTTT. Translated: CASSLAPITGTGKGEKLFF. V and J are TRBV7-2 and TRBJ1-4; the D gene is possibly TRBD1 (6 bases). Trimming removed 0 bases at V and 8 bases at J, with 25 bases between. The CDR3 loop spans 19 amino acids. Germline CDR1 is SGHTA and CDR2 is FQGNSA. Supplemented by reference TRBV7-2 and TRBJ1-4, the full variable domain reads GAGVSQSPSNKVTEKGKDVELRCDPISGHTALYWYRQSLGQGLEFLIYFQGNSAPDKSGLPSDRFSAERTGGSVSTLTIQRTQQEDSAVYLCASSLAPITGTGKGEKLFFGSGTQLSVL.

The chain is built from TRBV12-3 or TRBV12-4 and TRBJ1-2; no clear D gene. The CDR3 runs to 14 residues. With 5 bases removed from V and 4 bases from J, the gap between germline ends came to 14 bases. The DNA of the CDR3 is TGTGCCAGCAGTCCCACCGGACGGACCTATGGCTACACCTTC. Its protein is CASSPTGRTYGYTF.